This is a list of T cell receptor beta chains from one sample in a study of human T cells and chemical hapten exposure. Each CDR3 protein gets one entry after TCRdb re-called the RACE reads with MiXCR. In the table there are under 100,000 distinct CDR3 sequences, 10% of which are singletons. The sample was whole blood, taken in connection with sensitization to the hapten diphenylcyclopropenone (DPC). These receptors originate from a woman in her twenties or thirties with alopecia areata. Some clones in this sample may be carry-over from other donors' samples. The CDR3 runs from the conserved cysteine through the conserved F or W. The order of the fields is V gene, D gene, clone size, J gene, CDR3 DNA, CDR3 protein. D genes are given only for firm matches. Expanded clones are given a class, and other clones once, few, many or no size at all.

V gene: TRBV30; D gene: NA; clone size: many; J gene: TRBJ1-5; CDR3 DNA: TGTGCCCGTAACAGGGAGGGCAATCAGCCCCAGCATTTT; CDR3 protein: CARNREGNQPQHF
V gene: TRBV27; D gene: NA; clone size: many; J gene: TRBJ2-2; CDR3 DNA: TGTGCCAGCAGACAGACCGGGACTTCTAGCACCGGGGAGCTGTTTTTT; CDR3 protein: CASRQTGTSSTGELFF
V gene: TRBV29-1; D gene: TRBD2; clone size: once; J gene: TRBJ2-7; CDR3 DNA: TGCAGCGTTGAACTAGCGGGAGGGGTTTACGAGCAGTACTTC; CDR3 protein: CSVELAGGVYEQYF
V gene: TRBV11-3; D gene: NA; clone size: many; J gene: TRBJ2-6; CDR3 DNA: TGTGCCAGCAGCTTGAGCTCTGGGGCCAACGTCCTGACTTTC; CDR3 protein: CASSLSSGANVLTF
V gene: TRBV19; D gene: NA; clone size: many; J gene: TRBJ1-1; CDR3 DNA: TGTGCCAGTGGTGAGACAGGGAACACTGAAGCTTTCTTT; CDR3 protein: CASGETGNTEAFF
V gene: TRBV20-1; D gene: TRBD1; clone size: few; J gene: TRBJ1-2; CDR3 DNA: TGCAGTGCTGGGGACAGGGCTAACGGCTACACCTTC; CDR3 protein: CSAGDRANGYTF
V gene: TRBV6-5; D gene: NA; clone size: NA; J gene: TRBJ2-7; CDR3 DNA: TGTGCCAGCAGTTACAGACCTCCGGGGCCGCGGGACGAGCAGTACTTC; CDR3 protein: CASSYRPPGPRDEQYF
V gene: TRBV2; D gene: NA; clone size: many; J gene: TRBJ2-3; CDR3 DNA: TGTGCCAGCAGCGCTCGGGGGCAGGGGCTAGATACGCAGTATTTT; CDR3 protein: CASSARGQGLDTQYF
V gene: TRBV9; D gene: NA; clone size: many; J gene: TRBJ2-1; CDR3 DNA: TGTGCCAGCAGCGTAGCTCTGAGCGAGTTTTACAATGAGCAGTTCTTC; CDR3 protein: CASSVALSEFYNEQFF
V gene: TRBV20-1; D gene: NA; clone size: NA; J gene: TRBJ1-3; CDR3 DNA: TGCAGTGCTAGACAGACCGATTCTGGAAACACCATATATTTT; CDR3 protein: CSARQTDSGNTIYF
V gene: TRBV5-1; D gene: NA; clone size: many; J gene: TRBJ2-4; CDR3 DNA: TGCGCCAGCAGAGGAGGGACTGCCAAAAACATTCAGTACTTC; CDR3 protein: CASRGGTAKNIQYF
V gene: TRBV5-5; D gene: TRBD2; clone size: few; J gene: TRBJ2-7; CDR3 DNA: TGTGCCAGCATGGGAGGGGTGAGCCACGAGCAGTACTTC; CDR3 protein: CASMGGVSHEQYF
V gene: TRBV7-6; D gene: TRBD2; clone size: many; J gene: TRBJ2-1; CDR3 DNA: TGTGCCAGCAGCTTAGACGGGAGGACTAGCGGAAATGAGCAGTTCTTC; CDR3 protein: CASSLDGRTSGNEQFF
V gene: TRBV15; D gene: TRBD1; clone size: NA; J gene: TRBJ2-1; CDR3 DNA: TGTGCCACCAGCTTCCCGGGACAGGGGTACGAGCAGTTCTTC; CDR3 protein: CATSFPGQGYEQFF
V gene: TRBV5-4; D gene: NA; clone size: many; J gene: TRBJ1-2; CDR3 DNA: TGTGCCAGCAGCTTGGCATGGCGGCAGGGAGGGTCCTATGGCTACACCTTC; CDR3 protein: CASSLAWRQGGSYGYTF
V gene: TRBV20-1; D gene: NA; clone size: many; J gene: TRBJ2-7; CDR3 DNA: TGCAGTGCTAAGACGGGCCCTTTGATCGAGCAGTACTTC; CDR3 protein: CSAKTGPLIEQYF
V gene: TRBV2; D gene: NA; clone size: many; J gene: TRBJ2-1; CDR3 DNA: TGTGCCAGCAGTCTGGGCTTTACTAGTTGGTCCCACAATGAGCAGTTCTTC; CDR3 protein: CASSLGFTSWSHNEQFF
V gene: TRBV20-1; D gene: TRBD2; clone size: many; J gene: TRBJ2-1; CDR3 DNA: TGCAGTGCTAGAGATAGGCTAGCGGGAGGAGGCAAAAGCTCCTACAATGAGCAGTTCTTC; CDR3 protein: CSARDRLAGGGKSSYNEQFF
V gene: TRBV7-3; D gene: NA; clone size: many; J gene: TRBJ2-1; CDR3 DNA: TGTGCCAGCAGCTTATTGAGGAGCAATGAGCAGTTCTTC; CDR3 protein: CASSLLRSNEQFF
V gene: TRBV5-6; D gene: NA; clone size: NA; J gene: TRBJ1-1; CDR3 DNA: TGTGCCAGCAGCTCCCCAGACAGCAACACTGAAGCTTTCTTT; CDR3 protein: CASSSPDSNTEAFF
V gene: TRBV7-2; D gene: NA; clone size: NA; J gene: TRBJ2-7; CDR3 DNA: TGTGCCAGCAGCTTAACGAGAGACAGAACGACCTACGAGCAGTACTTC; CDR3 protein: CASSLTRDRTTYEQYF
V gene: TRBV12-3/TRBV12-4; D gene: TRBD1; clone size: NA; J gene: TRBJ1-1; CDR3 DNA: TGTGCCAGCAGTTCGGGACAGGGGGCGAAGACTGAAGCTTTCTTT; CDR3 protein: CASSSGQGAKTEAFF
V gene: TRBV10-3; D gene: TRBD2; clone size: few; J gene: TRBJ2-1; CDR3 DNA: TGTGCCATCAGTGAGTCTGGGCCTAGCGGGAGTTTGTACAATGAGCAGTTCTTC; CDR3 protein: CAISESGPSGSLYNEQFF
V gene: TRBV20-1; D gene: NA; clone size: many; J gene: TRBJ1-3; CDR3 DNA: TGCAGTGCTAGAGTCGGAAACACCATATATTTT; CDR3 protein: CSARVGNTIYF
V gene: TRBV7-9; D gene: TRBD1; clone size: many; J gene: TRBJ2-1; CDR3 DNA: TGTGCCAGCAGCTTAGCGTGGGACAGGGCCTACAATGAGCAGTTCTTC; CDR3 protein: CASSLAWDRAYNEQFF
V gene: TRBV2; D gene: NA; clone size: many; J gene: TRBJ1-4; CDR3 DNA: TGTGCCAGCAGTGAGAATAGCCCGAATGAAAAACTGTTTTTT; CDR3 protein: CASSENSPNEKLFF
V gene: TRBV12-3/TRBV12-4; D gene: NA; clone size: many; J gene: TRBJ2-4; CDR3 DNA: TGTGCCAGCAGTTTCAGCGATCTAGCCAAAAACATTCAGTACTTC; CDR3 protein: CASSFSDLAKNIQYF
V gene: TRBV20-1; D gene: NA; clone size: few; J gene: TRBJ2-7; CDR3 DNA: TGCAGTGCCCAAGGGCTCGGGGAAGGAATCTACGAGCAGTACTTC; CDR3 protein: CSAQGLGEGIYEQYF
V gene: TRBV28; D gene: NA; clone size: NA; J gene: TRBJ1-2; CDR3 DNA: TGTGCCAGCAGTGTCCAATCCTATGGCTACACCTTC; CDR3 protein: CASSVQSYGYTF
V gene: TRBV6-6; D gene: TRBD1; clone size: few; J gene: TRBJ1-1; CDR3 DNA: TGTGCCAGCAGTTACTCGCGGGACAGCTTATTCACTGAAGCTTTCTTT; CDR3 protein: CASSYSRDSLFTEAFF
V gene: TRBV7-2; D gene: NA; clone size: many; J gene: TRBJ1-1; CDR3 DNA: TGTGCCAGCAGCTCCCCTGGGGGGATGAACACTGAAGCTTTCTTT; CDR3 protein: CASSSPGGMNTEAFF
V gene: TRBV20-1; D gene: TRBD2; clone size: NA; J gene: TRBJ2-5; CDR3 DNA: TGCAGTGCTACTCCTGGACTAGTTGCGGGAGAGACCCAGTACTTC; CDR3 protein: CSATPGLVAGETQYF
V gene: TRBV29-1; D gene: TRBD1; clone size: NA; J gene: TRBJ2-3; CDR3 DNA: TGCAGCGTTGCAAGGGGGCTGGGGACAGATACGCAGTATTTT; CDR3 protein: CSVARGLGTDTQYF
V gene: TRBV10-2; D gene: TRBD2; clone size: many; J gene: TRBJ2-5; CDR3 DNA: TGCGCCAGCAGCGACGGACTAGCGCCGCAAGAGACCCAGTACTTC; CDR3 protein: CASSDGLAPQETQYF
V gene: TRBV5-1; D gene: NA; clone size: many; J gene: TRBJ1-1; CDR3 DNA: TGCGCCAGCAGACGAGAGAAGAACACTGAAGCTTTCTTT; CDR3 protein: CASRREKNTEAFF
V gene: TRBV6-5; D gene: NA; clone size: many; J gene: TRBJ2-1; CDR3 DNA: TGTGCCAGCAGTTCGGGGCCGGGAAATGAGCAGTTCTTC; CDR3 protein: CASSSGPGNEQFF
V gene: TRBV5-7; D gene: TRBD1; clone size: many; J gene: TRBJ1-2; CDR3 DNA: TGTGCCAGCAGCGCGGGACAGATCTATGGCTACACCTTC; CDR3 protein: CASSAGQIYGYTF
V gene: TRBV28; D gene: NA; clone size: many; J gene: TRBJ2-5; CDR3 DNA: TGTGCCAGCAGTTTACCAACGGACAGTCAAGAGACCCAGTACTTC; CDR3 protein: CASSLPTDSQETQYF
V gene: TRBV7-2; D gene: TRBD1; clone size: few; J gene: TRBJ2-5; CDR3 DNA: TGTGCCAGCAGCTACAACGGACAGGGAAAAGAGACCCAGTACTTC; CDR3 protein: CASSYNGQGKETQYF
V gene: TRBV21-1; D gene: NA; clone size: many; J gene: TRBJ2-7; CDR3 DNA: TGTGCCAGCAGTCGAAGGGACCTCTACGAGCAGTACTTC; CDR3 protein: CASSRRDLYEQYF
V gene: TRBV4-2; D gene: NA; clone size: many; J gene: TRBJ2-7; CDR3 DNA: TGTGCCAGCAGCCCCCAACCGAGGGGGGCCGACGAGCAGTACTTC; CDR3 protein: CASSPQPRGADEQYF
V gene: TRBV7-9; D gene: NA; clone size: many; J gene: TRBJ1-2; CDR3 DNA: TGTGCCAGCAGCTTAAACAGTCTCTATGGCTACACCTTC; CDR3 protein: CASSLNSLYGYTF
V gene: TRBV7-2; D gene: NA; clone size: NA; J gene: TRBJ2-5; CDR3 DNA: TGTGCCAGCAGCTTAGTCGTGGGAACAGCCCAAGAGACCCAGTACTTC; CDR3 protein: CASSLVVGTAQETQYF
V gene: TRBV18; D gene: TRBD2; clone size: many; J gene: TRBJ2-3; CDR3 DNA: TGTGCCAGCGCACGACTAGCGGGATTCACAGATACGCAGTATTTT; CDR3 protein: CASARLAGFTDTQYF
V gene: TRBV5-1; D gene: NA; clone size: many; J gene: TRBJ1-5; CDR3 DNA: TGCGCCAGCAGGTTGGACCCAGGCAATCAGCCCCAGCATTTT; CDR3 protein: CASRLDPGNQPQHF
V gene: TRBV20-1; D gene: NA; clone size: many; J gene: TRBJ2-1; CDR3 DNA: TGCAGTGCTAGAGATTCATCCGGGTTTGGGAATGAGCAGTTCTTC; CDR3 protein: CSARDSSGFGNEQFF
V gene: TRBV2; D gene: TRBD1; clone size: many; J gene: TRBJ2-6; CDR3 DNA: TGTGCCAGCAGTGATTACAGGGGTCCTGGGGCCAACGTCCTGACTTTC; CDR3 protein: CASSDYRGPGANVLTF
V gene: TRBV28; D gene: TRBD1; clone size: NA; J gene: TRBJ2-7; CDR3 DNA: TGTGCCAGCAGTCTCCCGGGACAGTACGAGTTC; CDR3 protein: CASSLPGQYEF
V gene: TRBV20-1; D gene: NA; clone size: NA; J gene: TRBJ1-2; CDR3 DNA: TGCAGTGCATCAGCGGGCCATGGCTACACCTTC; CDR3 protein: CSASAGHGYTF
V gene: TRBV4-3; D gene: TRBD1; clone size: NA; J gene: TRBJ1-2; CDR3 DNA: TGCGCCAGCAGCCAAGGACAGGGGAAAGGGTATGGCTACACCTTC; CDR3 protein: CASSQGQGKGYGYTF
V gene: TRBV24-1; D gene: TRBD2; clone size: few; J gene: TRBJ2-3; CDR3 DNA: TGTGCCACCAGACTAGCGGAGACAGATACGCAGTATTTT; CDR3 protein: CATRLAETDTQYF
V gene: TRBV20-1; D gene: NA; clone size: many; J gene: TRBJ1-5; CDR3 DNA: TGCAGTGCCAGACCTTCGGGCAATCAGCCCCAGCATTTT; CDR3 protein: CSARPSGNQPQHF
V gene: TRBV28; D gene: NA; clone size: NA; J gene: TRBJ1-5; CDR3 DNA: TGTGCCAGCAGTTTATGGGCTGAGATAAATCAGCCCCAGCATTTT; CDR3 protein: CASSLWAEINQPQHF
V gene: TRBV23-1; D gene: NA; clone size: few; J gene: TRBJ2-1; CDR3 DNA: TGCGCCAGCAGTCAGGAGGGGGCGGAGGACAATGAGCAGTTCTTC; CDR3 protein: CASSQEGAEDNEQFF
V gene: TRBV18; D gene: TRBD1; clone size: many; J gene: TRBJ2-6; CDR3 DNA: TGTGCCAGCTCAGGGAGACAGGGGGGCAACGTCCTGACTTTC; CDR3 protein: CASSGRQGGNVLTF